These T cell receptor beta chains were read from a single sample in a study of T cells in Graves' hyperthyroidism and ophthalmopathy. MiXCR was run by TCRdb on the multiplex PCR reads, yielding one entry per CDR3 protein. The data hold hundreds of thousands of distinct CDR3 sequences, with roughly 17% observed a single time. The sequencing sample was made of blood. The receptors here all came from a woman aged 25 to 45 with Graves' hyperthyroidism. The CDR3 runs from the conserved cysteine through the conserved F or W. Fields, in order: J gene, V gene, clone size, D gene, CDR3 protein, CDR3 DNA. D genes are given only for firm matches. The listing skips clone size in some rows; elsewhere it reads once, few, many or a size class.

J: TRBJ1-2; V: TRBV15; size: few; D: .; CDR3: CATSRGRTLGSYGYTF; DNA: TGTGCCACCAGCAGAGGGAGGACGCTAGGGTCCTATGGCTACACCTTC
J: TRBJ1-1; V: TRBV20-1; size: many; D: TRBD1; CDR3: CSARDSHMNTEAFF; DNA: TGCAGTGCCCGGGACAGTCATATGAACACTGAAGCTTTCTTT
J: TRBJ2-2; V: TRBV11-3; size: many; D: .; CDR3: CASSLETSGELFF; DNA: TGTGCCAGCAGCTTAGAGACCTCCGGGGAGCTGTTTTTT
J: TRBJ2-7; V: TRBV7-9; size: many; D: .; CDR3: CASSWVSGAAYEQYF; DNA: TGTGCCAGCAGCTGGGTTTCGGGTGCAGCCTACGAGCAGTACTTC
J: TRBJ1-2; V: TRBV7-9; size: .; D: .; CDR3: CASEGEKGVSYTF; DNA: TGTGCCAGCGAAGGGGAGAAAGGGGTGAGCTACACCTTC
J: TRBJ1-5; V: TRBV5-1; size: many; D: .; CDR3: CASSSEGLANQPQHF; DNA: TGCGCCAGCAGCTCGGAGGGACTGGCTAATCAGCCCCAGCATTTT
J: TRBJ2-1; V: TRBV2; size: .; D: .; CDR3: CASRTPLPGSYNEQFF; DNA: TGTGCCAGCAGGACCCCCCTCCCGGGCTCCTACAATGAGCAGTTCTTC
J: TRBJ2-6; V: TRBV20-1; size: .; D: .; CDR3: CSAREGSGTF; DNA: TGCAGTGCTAGAGAAGGATCGGGGACTTTC
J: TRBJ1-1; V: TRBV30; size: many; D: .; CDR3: CAWRRYSRMVLEAFF; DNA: TGTGCCTGGAGAAGGTACAGTCGAATGGTACTTGAAGCTTTCTTT
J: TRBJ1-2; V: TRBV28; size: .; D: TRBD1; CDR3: CASRTTGGLDYGYTF; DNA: TGTGCCAGCAGAACGACAGGGGGCTTGGACTATGGCTACACCTTC
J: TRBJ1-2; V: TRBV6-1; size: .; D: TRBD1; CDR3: CASSEAGQNYGYTF; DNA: TGTGCCAGCAGTGAAGCGGGACAGAACTATGGCTACACCTTC
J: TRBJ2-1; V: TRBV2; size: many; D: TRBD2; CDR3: CASSGTRSGREQFF; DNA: TGTGCCAGCAGTGGGACTAGGTCGGGTCGTGAGCAGTTCTTC
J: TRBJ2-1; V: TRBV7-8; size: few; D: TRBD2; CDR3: CASSLLTSGKDEQFF; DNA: TGTGCCAGCAGCTTATTAACTAGCGGGAAGGATGAGCAGTTCTTC
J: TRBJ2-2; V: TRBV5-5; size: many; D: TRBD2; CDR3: CASSVGLGTGELFF; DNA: TGTGCCAGCAGCGTGGGACTAGGTACCGGGGAGCTGTTTTTT
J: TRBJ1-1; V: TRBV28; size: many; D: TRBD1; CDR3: CASTLTGTGSFAEAFF; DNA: TGTGCCAGCACTCTGACCGGGACAGGGTCTTTCGCTGAAGCTTTCTTT
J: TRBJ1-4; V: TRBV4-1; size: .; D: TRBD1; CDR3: CASSQVFSGQGDEKLFF; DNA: TGCGCCAGCAGCCAAGTCTTTTCGGGACAGGGTGATGAAAAACTGTTTTTT
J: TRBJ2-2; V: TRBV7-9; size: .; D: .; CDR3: CASINGAYGELFF; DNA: TGTGCCAGCATCAACGGGGCCTACGGGGAGCTGTTTTTT
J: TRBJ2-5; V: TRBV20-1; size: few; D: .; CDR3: CSASQVIGYLQETQYF; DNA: TGCAGTGCTAGCCAGGTGATTGGCTACTTGCAAGAGACCCAGTACTTC
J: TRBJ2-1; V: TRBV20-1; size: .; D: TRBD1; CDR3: CSATPFRDRLSYNEQFF; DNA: TGCAGTGCTACGCCATTCCGGGACAGGCTCTCCTACAATGAGCAGTTCTTC
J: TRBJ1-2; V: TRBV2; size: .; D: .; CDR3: CASKRGFIRGDGYTF; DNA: TGTGCCAGCAAAAGGGGGTTTATTAGAGGAGATGGCTACACCTTC
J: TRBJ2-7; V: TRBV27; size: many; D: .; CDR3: CASSRVGSSYEQYF; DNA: TGTGCCAGCAGCCGCGTCGGATCATCCTACGAGCAGTACTTC
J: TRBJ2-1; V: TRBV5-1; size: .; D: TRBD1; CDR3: CASSPQTGRGNEQFF; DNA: TGTGCCAGCAGCCCCCAGACAGGGAGAGGGAATGAGCAGTTCTTC
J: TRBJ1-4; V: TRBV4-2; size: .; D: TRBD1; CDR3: CASSQDWGGGEKLFF; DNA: TGTGCCAGCAGCCAAGATTGGGGAGGGGGCGAAAAACTGTTTTTT
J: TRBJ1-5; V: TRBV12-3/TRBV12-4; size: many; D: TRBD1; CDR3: CASSLTGGFNQPQHF; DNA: TGTGCCAGCAGTCTAACAGGGGGCTTTAATCAGCCCCAGCATTTT
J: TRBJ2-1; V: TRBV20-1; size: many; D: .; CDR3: CSFRGRTYNEQFF; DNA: TGCAGTTTTCGTGGGAGAACCTACAATGAGCAGTTCTTC
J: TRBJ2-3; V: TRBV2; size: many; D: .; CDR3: CASSWTDTQYF; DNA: TGTGCCAGCAGTTGGACAGATACGCAGTATTTT
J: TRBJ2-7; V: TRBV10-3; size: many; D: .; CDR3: CAISPTARGLHEQYF; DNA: TGTGCCATCAGCCCTACTGCCAGGGGCCTTCACGAGCAGTACTTC
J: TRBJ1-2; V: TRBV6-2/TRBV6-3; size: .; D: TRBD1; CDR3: CANSSTGGAGTNYGYTF; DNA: TGTGCCAACTCCTCAACAGGGGGCGCGGGTACTAACTATGGCTACACCTTC
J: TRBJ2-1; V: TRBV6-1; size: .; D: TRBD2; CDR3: CASRSLAGVYHEQFF; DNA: TGTGCCAGCAGATCACTAGCGGGAGTTTATCATGAGCAGTTCTTC
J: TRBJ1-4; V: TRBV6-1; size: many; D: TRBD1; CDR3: CASSEETGDEKLFF; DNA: TGTGCCAGCAGTGAAGAGACAGGGGATGAAAAACTGTTTTTT
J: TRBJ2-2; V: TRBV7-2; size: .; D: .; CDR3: CASSLSVTGELFF; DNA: TGTGCCAGCAGCTTATCAGTAACCGGGGAGCTGTTTTTT
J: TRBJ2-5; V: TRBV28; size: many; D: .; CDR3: CASSTRVDKGREAQYF; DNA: TGTGCCAGCAGTACCCGAGTAGACAAGGGTAGGGAGGCCCAGTACTTC
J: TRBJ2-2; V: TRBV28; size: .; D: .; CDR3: CASGLGVNTGELFF; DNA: TGTGCCAGCGGCCTGGGGGTGAACACCGGGGAGCTGTTTTTT
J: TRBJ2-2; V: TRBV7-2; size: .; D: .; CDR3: CASSLFSRTGELFF; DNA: TGTGCCAGCAGCTTATTTTCCCGGACCGGGGAGCTGTTTTTT
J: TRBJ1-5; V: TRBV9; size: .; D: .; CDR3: CASSPREGLYQPQHF; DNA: TGTGCCAGCAGCCCCCGAGAAGGGCTCTATCAGCCCCAGCATTTT
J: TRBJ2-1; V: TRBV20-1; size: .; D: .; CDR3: CSPRVTTEYNEQFF; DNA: TGCAGTCCTCGGGTGACAACTGAATACAATGAGCAGTTCTTC
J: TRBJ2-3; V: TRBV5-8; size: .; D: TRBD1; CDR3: CASSAPGQGATDTQYF; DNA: TGTGCCAGCAGCGCACCGGGACAGGGGGCTACAGATACGCAGTATTTT
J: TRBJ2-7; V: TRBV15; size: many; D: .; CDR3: CATSRDAGFVEQYF; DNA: TGTGCCACCAGCAGGGACGCAGGGTTCGTGGAGCAGTACTTC
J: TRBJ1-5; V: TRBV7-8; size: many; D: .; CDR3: CASLLGRNLNQPQHF; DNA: TGTGCCAGTCTGCTGGGGCGGAACCTCAATCAGCCCCAGCATTTT
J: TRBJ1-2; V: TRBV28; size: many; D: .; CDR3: CASSLWGEGYTF; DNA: TGTGCCAGCAGTTTGTGGGGGGAGGGCTACACCTTC
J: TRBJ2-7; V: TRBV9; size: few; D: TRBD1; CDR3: CASSDPGQGTHEQYF; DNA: TGTGCCAGCAGCGATCCGGGACAGGGTACCCACGAGCAGTACTTC
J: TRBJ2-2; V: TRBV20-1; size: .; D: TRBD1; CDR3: CSTRDEDRLGAGELFF; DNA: TGCAGTACTAGAGATGAGGACAGGCTCGGTGCCGGGGAGCTGTTTTTT
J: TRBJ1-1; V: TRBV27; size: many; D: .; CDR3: CASGGGVAEAFF; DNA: TGTGCCAGCGGGGGGGGAGTCGCTGAAGCTTTCTTT
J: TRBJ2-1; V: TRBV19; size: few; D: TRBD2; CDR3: CASSIVGLVGIYNEQFF; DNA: TGTGCCAGTAGTATAGTAGGACTAGTAGGGATATACAATGAGCAGTTCTTC
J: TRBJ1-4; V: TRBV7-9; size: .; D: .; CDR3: CASSPFETANEKLFF; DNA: TGTGCCAGCAGCCCGTTCGAGACGGCTAATGAAAAACTGTTTTTT
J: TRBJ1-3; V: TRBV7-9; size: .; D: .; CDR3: CATTRGAPSGNTIYF; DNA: TGTGCCACAACCCGGGGGGCCCCTTCTGGAAACACCATATATTTT
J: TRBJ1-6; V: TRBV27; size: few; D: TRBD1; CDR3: CASRGTDNSPLHF; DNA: TGTGCCAGCAGAGGGACAGATAATTCACCCCTCCACTTT
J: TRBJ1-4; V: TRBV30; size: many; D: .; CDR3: CAWSRGHGEKLFF; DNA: TGTGCCTGGAGTCGGGGACATGGTGAAAAACTGTTTTTT
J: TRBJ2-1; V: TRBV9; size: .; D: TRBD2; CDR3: CASSAQTGTSAYNEQFF; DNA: TGTGCCAGCAGCGCCCAAACCGGGACTAGCGCCTACAATGAGCAGTTCTTC
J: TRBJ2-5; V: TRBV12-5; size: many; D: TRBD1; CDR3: CASGRDSQETQYF; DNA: TGTGCTAGTGGACGGGACAGTCAAGAGACCCAGTACTTC